The rows below give T cell receptor beta chains drawn from one sample of a study of cytomegalovirus exposure and HLA in healthy donors. TCRdb's table, derived via immunoSEQ multiplex PCR, lists solely in-frame clones and lacks some. This table has 100,000 or so clones, roughly 82% appearing once. Material: PBMCs. These receptor sequences come from a man between 45 and 60 years old in good health and CMV-seronegative. CDR3s include the opening cysteine and the closing phenylalanine or tryptophan. The order of the fields is clone size, V gene, D gene, J gene, CDR3 protein. The D gene is left open where the match is weak. Where a row states a size, it is once, few, many or the class of an expanded clone; other rows omit it.

abundance: once
v_gene: TRBV28
d_gene: NA
j_gene: TRBJ1-5
CDR3aa: CASSVGLNSGMNQPQHF

abundance: few
v_gene: TRBV28
d_gene: NA
j_gene: TRBJ1-1
CDR3aa: CASSPVGGTEAFF

abundance: NA
v_gene: TRBV28
d_gene: NA
j_gene: TRBJ2-2
CDR3aa: CASSSPTGLGGWGPGELFF

abundance: NA
v_gene: TRBV6-1
d_gene: NA
j_gene: TRBJ1-5
CDR3aa: CASRLTGSGNQPQHF

abundance: few
v_gene: TRBV27
d_gene: NA
j_gene: TRBJ2-1
CDR3aa: CASSTSRGGRSSYNEQFF

abundance: NA
v_gene: TRBV6-5
d_gene: NA
j_gene: TRBJ1-3
CDR3aa: CASSYSTESSGNTIYF

abundance: NA
v_gene: TRBV14
d_gene: TRBD1
j_gene: TRBJ2-5
CDR3aa: CASSQLRGRVKTQYF

abundance: NA
v_gene: TRBV28
d_gene: TRBD2
j_gene: TRBJ2-7
CDR3aa: CASSLTTSRYEQYF

abundance: NA
v_gene: TRBV6-5
d_gene: TRBD1
j_gene: TRBJ1-1
CDR3aa: CASSPGQGSNTAFF

abundance: NA
v_gene: TRBV15
d_gene: NA
j_gene: TRBJ2-2
CDR3aa: CATSRDREAPGELFF

abundance: NA
v_gene: TRBV5-6
d_gene: NA
j_gene: TRBJ1-5
CDR3aa: CASSIGAGDGNQPQHF

abundance: once
v_gene: TRBV2
d_gene: NA
j_gene: TRBJ1-4
CDR3aa: CASSEPGDEKLFF

abundance: few
v_gene: TRBV18
d_gene: NA
j_gene: TRBJ1-2
CDR3aa: CASSPWSGPGDGYTF

abundance: NA
v_gene: TRBV19
d_gene: TRBD1
j_gene: TRBJ1-1
CDR3aa: CASSLRTGGPNTEAFF

abundance: NA
v_gene: TRBV2
d_gene: NA
j_gene: TRBJ1-5
CDR3aa: CASTATQGDQPQHF

abundance: NA
v_gene: TRBV28
d_gene: NA
j_gene: TRBJ1-5
CDR3aa: CASSLDSNQPQHF

abundance: NA
v_gene: TRBV9
d_gene: TRBD2
j_gene: TRBJ2-1
CDR3aa: CASSSKASGYNEQFF

abundance: few
v_gene: TRBV20-1
d_gene: NA
j_gene: TRBJ2-3
CDR3aa: CSPPEQDTQYF

abundance: NA
v_gene: TRBV5-6
d_gene: TRBD1
j_gene: TRBJ1-3
CDR3aa: CASRDRGSGNTIYF

abundance: NA
v_gene: TRBV10-1
d_gene: NA
j_gene: TRBJ1-1
CDR3aa: CASSDRGTEAFF

abundance: NA
v_gene: TRBV5-1
d_gene: TRBD1
j_gene: TRBJ1-1
CDR3aa: CASSSRLTGNGNTEAFF

abundance: NA
v_gene: TRBV6-5
d_gene: NA
j_gene: TRBJ1-4
CDR3aa: CASSYATPGKGELFF

abundance: NA
v_gene: TRBV7-9
d_gene: NA
j_gene: TRBJ2-3
CDR3aa: CASSLAEWGHEDTQYF

abundance: NA
v_gene: TRBV6-5
d_gene: NA
j_gene: TRBJ2-4
CDR3aa: CATARGRENIQYF

abundance: NA
v_gene: TRBV6-6
d_gene: TRBD2
j_gene: TRBJ2-1
CDR3aa: CASSSPQAGVSYEQFF

abundance: NA
v_gene: TRBV7-9
d_gene: TRBD1
j_gene: TRBJ1-1
CDR3aa: CASSLPGTVHTEAFF

abundance: NA
v_gene: TRBV19
d_gene: NA
j_gene: TRBJ2-2
CDR3aa: CASSKQFLGLFRELFF

abundance: NA
v_gene: TRBV9
d_gene: NA
j_gene: TRBJ2-3
CDR3aa: CASSEAGSTDTQYF

abundance: NA
v_gene: TRBV7-2
d_gene: NA
j_gene: TRBJ1-1
CDR3aa: CASSLRRATEAFF

abundance: NA
v_gene: TRBV27
d_gene: TRBD1
j_gene: TRBJ2-7
CDR3aa: CASKWDRVQYEQYF

abundance: NA
v_gene: TRBV30
d_gene: NA
j_gene: TRBJ2-7
CDR3aa: CACQRGSLYEQYF

abundance: NA
v_gene: TRBV28
d_gene: NA
j_gene: TRBJ2-3
CDR3aa: CASRTGRSTDTQYF

abundance: NA
v_gene: TRBV16
d_gene: NA
j_gene: TRBJ2-1
CDR3aa: CASSQSGRVNEQFF